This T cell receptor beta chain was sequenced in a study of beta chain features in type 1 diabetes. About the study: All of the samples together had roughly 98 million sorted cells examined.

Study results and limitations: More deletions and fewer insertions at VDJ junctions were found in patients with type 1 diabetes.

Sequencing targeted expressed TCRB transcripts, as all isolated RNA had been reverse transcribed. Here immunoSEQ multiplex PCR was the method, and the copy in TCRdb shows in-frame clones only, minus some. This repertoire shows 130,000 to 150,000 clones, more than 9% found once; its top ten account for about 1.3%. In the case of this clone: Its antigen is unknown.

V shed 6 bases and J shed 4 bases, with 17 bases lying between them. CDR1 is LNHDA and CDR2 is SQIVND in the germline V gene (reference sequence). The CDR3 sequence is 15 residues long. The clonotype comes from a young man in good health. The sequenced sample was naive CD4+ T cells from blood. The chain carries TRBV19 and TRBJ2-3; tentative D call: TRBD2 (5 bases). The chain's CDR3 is CASRGLSVFSDTQYF. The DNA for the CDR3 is TGTGCCAGTAGAGGACTCAGCGTTTTTTCAGATACGCAGTATTTT.